The text below deals with one T cell receptor (beta chain). Its target is unknown. The data were produced by immunoSEQ multiplex PCR, yet TCRdb's version contains in-frame clones alone and is incomplete. The sample carries about 680,000 clones, more than 80% recorded once. These data belong to a study of Ad26.COV2.S vaccination and SARS-CoV-2 variants. Study observations and caveats: Greater spike-specific TCR breadth was seen in vaccine recipients than in placebo recipients.

Treatment of the sample: over 15 received Ad26.COV2.S at low or high dose, single or two shots; 5 received placebo; per-sample allocation not given. At day 63 after the first vaccine or placebo injection, samples were drawn. Aged 18-55 years, donor was enrolled in Boston in the early 2020s. The study used a vaccine consisting of an Ad26 vector that expressed Wuhan-strain SARS-CoV-2 spike. The J segment lost 4 bases and the V segment lost 6 bases, leaving 9 bases of the junction unmatched. CDR1 is KGHSH and CDR2 is LQKENI in the germline V gene. The CDR3 contains 15 residues. The source material was peripheral blood, sampled in a trial of Ad26.COV2.S vaccine versus placebo. The chain has TRBV18 and TRBJ2-1; TRBD1 matches at 7 bases. The receptor was isolated from a person aged 18 to 65 who received the Ad26.COV2.S COVID-19 vaccine or a placebo. The CDR3 DNA reads TGTGCCAGCTCTTCGGATGTACAGGGGTACAATGAGCAGTTCTTC. As protein: CASSSDVQGYNEQFF.